These T cell receptor beta chains were read from a single sample in a study of post-analysis software for immune sequencing data. TCRdb called the PCR reads again in MiXCR, with one record for every CDR3 protein. The sample has some 890,000 distinct CDR3 sequences; roughly 50% are singletons. The sequenced material came from blood. The receptor set was obtained from a girl under 18 with multiple sclerosis. Both conserved end residues are part of each CDR3. Each record gives: clone size, D gene, J gene, V gene, CDR3 DNA, CDR3 protein. A D gene is named only where the DNA matches it firmly. Where a row states a size, it is once, few, many or the class of an expanded clone; other rows omit it.

- | - | TRBJ2-7 | TRBV5-1 | TGCGCCAGCAGCTTTCATAGCTCCTACGAGCAGTACTTC | CASSFHSSYEQYF
- | TRBD1 | TRBJ2-2 | TRBV18 | TGTGCCAGCTCACCATCGGGACAGCCCCGTGGTACCGGGGAGCTGTTTTTT | CASSPSGQPRGTGELFF
- | - | TRBJ1-2 | TRBV9 | TGTGCCAGCAGCACGCACGGGACGGAGCGTGGAGTCTATGGCTACACCTTC | CASSTHGTERGVYGYTF
few | - | TRBJ2-1 | TRBV18 | TGTGCCAGCTCACCACGCCCTGCAGGGGTTAGCTCCTACAATGAGCAGTTCTTC | CASSPRPAGVSSYNEQFF
few | - | TRBJ2-5 | TRBV6-6 | TGTGCCAGCAGCCGCCTTAGGGAGACCCAGTACTTC | CASSRLRETQYF
- | - | TRBJ1-4 | TRBV5-1 | TGCGCCAGCAGCTTGGGCCCACCTGCAACTAATGAAAAACTGTTTTTT | CASSLGPPATNEKLFF
- | TRBD1 | TRBJ1-2 | TRBV6-5 | TGTGCCAGCAGACAGGGGGCTGACTATGGCTACACCTTC | CASRQGADYGYTF
few | - | TRBJ2-7 | TRBV20-1 | TGCAGTGCTAGGGGTCTTAAGAGTCCCTACGAGCAGTACTTC | CSARGLKSPYEQYF
- | TRBD2 | TRBJ2-7 | TRBV15 | TGTGCCACCAGCAGAGACAGCGGGGTGAGCTCCTACGAGCAGTACTTC | CATSRDSGVSSYEQYF
- | - | TRBJ2-1 | TRBV2 | TGTGCCAGCAGTGCCTCTTTCGGGGGGCGGGATGAGCAGTTCTTC | CASSASFGGRDEQFF
- | TRBD1 | TRBJ1-1 | TRBV12-3/TRBV12-4 | TGTGCCAGCAGACCGGGACAGGGGCCGAACACTGAAGCTTTCTTT | CASRPGQGPNTEAFF
- | - | TRBJ2-1 | TRBV5-1 | TGCGCCAGCAGCGGGGACGATAGCAATGAGCAGTTCTTC | CASSGDDSNEQFF
- | TRBD1 | TRBJ2-7 | TRBV5-1 | TGCGCCAGCAGCTTGGGCTCGACAGGGGGCGGAGACGAGCAGTACTTC | CASSLGSTGGGDEQYF
- | - | TRBJ2-7 | TRBV20-1 | TGCAGTGCTAGAAGCGGGTTCTCCTACGAGCAGTACTTC | CSARSGFSYEQYF